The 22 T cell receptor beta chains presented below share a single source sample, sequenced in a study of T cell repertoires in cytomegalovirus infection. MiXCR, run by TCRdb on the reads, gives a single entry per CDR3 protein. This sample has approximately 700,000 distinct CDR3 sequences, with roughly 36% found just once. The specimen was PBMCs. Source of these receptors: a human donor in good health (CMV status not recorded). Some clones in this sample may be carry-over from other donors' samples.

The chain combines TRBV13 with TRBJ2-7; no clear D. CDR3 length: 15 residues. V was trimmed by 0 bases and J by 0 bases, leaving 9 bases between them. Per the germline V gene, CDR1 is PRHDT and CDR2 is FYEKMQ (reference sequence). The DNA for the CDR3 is TGTGCCAGCAGCTTAGGACTGACGAGCTCCTACGAGCAGTACTTC. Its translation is CASSLGLTSSYEQYF.

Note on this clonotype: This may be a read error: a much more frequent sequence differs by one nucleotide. CDR3 coding DNA: TGTGCCGCAAGAGCGGGTGGCTACAATGAGCATTTCTTC. Encoded protein: CAARAGGYNEHFF. J is TRBJ2-1 and V is TRBV19; maybe TRBD2 (6 bases). The germline CDR1 and CDR2 sequences are LNHDA and SQIVND (reference sequence). The length of the CDR3 is 13 residues.

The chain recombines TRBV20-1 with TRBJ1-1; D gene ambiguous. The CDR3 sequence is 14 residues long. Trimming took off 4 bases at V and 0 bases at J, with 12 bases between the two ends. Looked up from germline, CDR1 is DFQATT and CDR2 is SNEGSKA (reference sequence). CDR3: CSATRGVMNTEAFF. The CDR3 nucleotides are TGCAGTGCTACTCGGGGAGTCATGAACACTGAAGCTTTCTTT.

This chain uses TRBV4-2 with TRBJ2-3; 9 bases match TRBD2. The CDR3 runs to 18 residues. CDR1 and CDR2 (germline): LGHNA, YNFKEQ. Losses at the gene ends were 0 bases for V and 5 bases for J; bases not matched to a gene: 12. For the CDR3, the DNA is TGTGCCAGCAGCCAAGATAGCCCTAGCGGGGACAGAAAAGATACGCAGTATTTT. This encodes CASSQDSPSGDRKDTQYF.

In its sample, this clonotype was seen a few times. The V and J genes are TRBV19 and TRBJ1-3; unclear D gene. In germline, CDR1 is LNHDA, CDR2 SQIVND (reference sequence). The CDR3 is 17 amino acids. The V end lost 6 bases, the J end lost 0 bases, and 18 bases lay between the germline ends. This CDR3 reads CASSHRAPIFSGNTIYF. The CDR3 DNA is TGTGCCAGTAGCCATCGGGCTCCCATATTCTCTGGAAACACCATATATTTT. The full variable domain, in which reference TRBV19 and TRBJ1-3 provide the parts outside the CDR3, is DGGITQSPKYLFRKEGQNVTLSCEQNLNHDAMYWYRQDPGQGLRLIYYSQIVNDFQKGDIAEGYSVSREKKESFPLTVTSAQKNPTAFYLCASSHRAPIFSGNTIYFGEGSWLTVV.

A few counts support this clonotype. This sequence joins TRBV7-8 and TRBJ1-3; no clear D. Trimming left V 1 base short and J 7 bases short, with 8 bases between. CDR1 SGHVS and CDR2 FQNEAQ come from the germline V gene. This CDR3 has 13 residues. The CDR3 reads CASSLDQANTIYF. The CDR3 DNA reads TGTGCCAGCAGCTTAGACCAGGCGAACACCATATATTTT.

Here the CDR3 reads CASSFGGGRAYEQYF. CDR3 bases: TGTGCCAGCAGCTTTGGGGGCGGGAGGGCCTACGAGCAGTACTTC. The chain combines TRBV5-6 with TRBJ2-7, with 9 positions matching TRBD2. Germline lookup yields CDR1 SGHDT and CDR2 YYEEEE. This CDR3 is built from 15 residues. The junction had 5 bases not matched to a gene; V was cut back by 2 bases and J by 2 bases.

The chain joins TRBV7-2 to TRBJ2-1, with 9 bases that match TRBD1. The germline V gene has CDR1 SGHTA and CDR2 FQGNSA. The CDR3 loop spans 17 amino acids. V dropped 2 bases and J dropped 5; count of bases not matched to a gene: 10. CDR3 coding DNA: TGTGCCAGCAGCTTAAGCGGCTTGGGGACAGGGCACAATGAGCAGTTCTTC. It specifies CASSLSGLGTGHNEQFF.

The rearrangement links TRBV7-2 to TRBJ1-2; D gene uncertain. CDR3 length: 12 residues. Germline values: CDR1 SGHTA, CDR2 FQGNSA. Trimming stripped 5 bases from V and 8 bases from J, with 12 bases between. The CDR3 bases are TGTGCCAGCAGCCCCGCCTCAAGAGGCTACACCTTC. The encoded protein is CASSPASRGYTF.

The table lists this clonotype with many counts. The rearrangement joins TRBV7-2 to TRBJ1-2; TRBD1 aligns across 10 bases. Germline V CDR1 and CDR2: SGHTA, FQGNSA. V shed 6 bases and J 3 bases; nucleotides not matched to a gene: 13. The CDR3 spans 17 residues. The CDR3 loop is CASSFAAGTGDDYGYTF. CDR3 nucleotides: TGTGCCAGCAGTTTCGCCGCCGGGACAGGGGACGACTATGGCTACACCTTC.

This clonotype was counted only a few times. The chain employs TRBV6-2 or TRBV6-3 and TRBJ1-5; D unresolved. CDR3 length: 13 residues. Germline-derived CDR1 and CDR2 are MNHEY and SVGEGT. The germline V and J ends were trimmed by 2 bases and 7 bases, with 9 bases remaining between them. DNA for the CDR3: TGTGCCAGCAGTTACGGAGCGTCGCAGCCCCAGCATTTT. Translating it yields CASSYGASQPQHF.

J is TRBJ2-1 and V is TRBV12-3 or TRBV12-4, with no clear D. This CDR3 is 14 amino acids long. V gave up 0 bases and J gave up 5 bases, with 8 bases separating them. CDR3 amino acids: CASSLARPDNEQFF. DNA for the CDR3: TGTGCCAGCAGTTTAGCGCGGCCTGACAATGAGCAGTTCTTC.

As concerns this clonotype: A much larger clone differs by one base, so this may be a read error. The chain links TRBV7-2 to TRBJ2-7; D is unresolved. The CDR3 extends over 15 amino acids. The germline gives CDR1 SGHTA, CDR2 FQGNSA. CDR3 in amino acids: CASSSGPGLSYAQYF. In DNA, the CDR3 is TGTGCCAGCAGCTCCGGGCCGGGCCTCTCCTACGCGCAGTACTTC.

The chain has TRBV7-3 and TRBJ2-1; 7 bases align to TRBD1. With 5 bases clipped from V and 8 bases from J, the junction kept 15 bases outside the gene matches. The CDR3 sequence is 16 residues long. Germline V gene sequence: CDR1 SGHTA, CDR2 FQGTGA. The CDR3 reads CASSPEGAFNLDEQFF. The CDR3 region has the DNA TGTGCCAGCAGCCCCGAGGGGGCCTTCAACCTGGATGAGCAGTTCTTC.

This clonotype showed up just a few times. DNA for the CDR3: TGTGCCAGCAGCCCCGGACTAGATATCGGGCAGTACTTC. Translation: CASSPGLDIGQYF. The gene calls are TRBV7-9 and TRBJ2-7; 7 positions agree with TRBD2. Looked up from germline, CDR1 is SEHNR and CDR2 is FQNEAQ (reference sequence). The CDR3 has 13 amino acids. J lost 9 bases, V lost 5 bases, and 10 bases had no gene match.

The chain's CDR3 is CASSFIGGQGAGYHEQYF. CDR3 in DNA: TGTGCCAGCAGTTTCATAGGTGGACAGGGGGCGGGATACCACGAGCAGTACTTC. This chain connects TRBV28 to TRBJ2-7, with 11 bases that match TRBD1. With V trimmed by 3 bases and J by 5 bases, 15 bases remained unmatched. The CDR3 covers 18 residues. Germline-derived CDR1 and CDR2 are MDHEN and SYDVKM.

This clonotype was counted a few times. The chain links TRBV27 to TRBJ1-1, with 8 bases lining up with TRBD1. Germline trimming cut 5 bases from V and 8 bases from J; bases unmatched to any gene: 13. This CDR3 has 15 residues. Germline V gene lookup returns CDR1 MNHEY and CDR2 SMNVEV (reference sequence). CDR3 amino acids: CASSETGAGLVEAFF. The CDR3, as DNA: TGTGCCAGCAGTGAGACAGGGGCGGGGCTCGTCGAAGCTTTCTTT.

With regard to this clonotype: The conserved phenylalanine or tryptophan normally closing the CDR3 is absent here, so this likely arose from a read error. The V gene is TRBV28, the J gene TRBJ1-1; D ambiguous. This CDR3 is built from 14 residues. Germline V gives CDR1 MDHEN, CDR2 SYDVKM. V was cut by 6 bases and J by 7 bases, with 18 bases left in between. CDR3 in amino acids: CASSPTRVRSEAFL. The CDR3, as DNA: TGTGCCAGCAGCCCCACCCGGGTCCGGAGTGAAGCTTTCTTG.

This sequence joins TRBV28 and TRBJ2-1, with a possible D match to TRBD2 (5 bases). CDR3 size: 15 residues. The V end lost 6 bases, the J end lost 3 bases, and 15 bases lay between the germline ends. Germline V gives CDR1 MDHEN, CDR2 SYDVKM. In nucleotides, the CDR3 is TGTGCCAGCAGCCCCGGACTTTCGGACTACAATGAGCAGTTCTTC. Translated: CASSPGLSDYNEQFF.

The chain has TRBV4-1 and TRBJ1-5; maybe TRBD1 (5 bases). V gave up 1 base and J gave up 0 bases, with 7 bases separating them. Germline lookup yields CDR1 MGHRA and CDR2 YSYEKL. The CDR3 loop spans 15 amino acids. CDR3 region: CASSQVQDSNQPQHF. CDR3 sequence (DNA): TGCGCCAGCAGCCAAGTACAGGATAGCAATCAGCCCCAGCATTTT.

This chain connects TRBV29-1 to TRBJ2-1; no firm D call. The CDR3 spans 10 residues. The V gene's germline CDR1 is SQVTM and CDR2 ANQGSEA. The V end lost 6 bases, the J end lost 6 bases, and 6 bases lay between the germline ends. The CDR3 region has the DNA TGCAGCGTCAACCCCAATGAGCAGTTCTTC. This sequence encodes CSVNPNEQFF.

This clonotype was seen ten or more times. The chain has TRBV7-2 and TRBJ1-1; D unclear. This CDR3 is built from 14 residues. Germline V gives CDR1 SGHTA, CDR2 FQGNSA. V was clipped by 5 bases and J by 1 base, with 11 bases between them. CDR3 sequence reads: CASSLGRRNTEAFF. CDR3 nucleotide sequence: TGTGCCAGCAGCCTCGGCAGGAGGAACACTGAAGCTTTCTTT.